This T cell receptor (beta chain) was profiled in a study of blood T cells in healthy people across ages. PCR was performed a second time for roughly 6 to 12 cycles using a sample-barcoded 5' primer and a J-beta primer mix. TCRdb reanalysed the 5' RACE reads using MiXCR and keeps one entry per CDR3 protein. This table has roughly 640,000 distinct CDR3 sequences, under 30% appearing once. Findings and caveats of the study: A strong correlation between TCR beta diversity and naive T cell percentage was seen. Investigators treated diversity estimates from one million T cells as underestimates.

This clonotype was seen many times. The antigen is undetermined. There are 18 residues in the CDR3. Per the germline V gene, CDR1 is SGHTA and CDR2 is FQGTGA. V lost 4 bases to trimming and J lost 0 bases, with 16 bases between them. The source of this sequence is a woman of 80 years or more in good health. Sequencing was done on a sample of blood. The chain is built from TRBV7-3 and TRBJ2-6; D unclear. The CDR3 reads CASSSQGFQSSGANVLTF. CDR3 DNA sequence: TGTGCCAGCAGCTCGCAAGGGTTCCAGAGCTCTGGGGCCAACGTCCTGACTTTC.